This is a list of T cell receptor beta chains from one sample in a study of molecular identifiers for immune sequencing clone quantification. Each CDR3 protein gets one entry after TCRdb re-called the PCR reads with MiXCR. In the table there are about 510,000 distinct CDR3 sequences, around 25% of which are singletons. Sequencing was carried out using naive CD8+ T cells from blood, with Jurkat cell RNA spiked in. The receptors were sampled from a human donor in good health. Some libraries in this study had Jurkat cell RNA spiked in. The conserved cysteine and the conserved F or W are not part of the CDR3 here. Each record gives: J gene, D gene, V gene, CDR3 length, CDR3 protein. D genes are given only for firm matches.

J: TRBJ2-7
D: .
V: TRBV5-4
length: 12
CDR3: ASGHTLDSYEQY

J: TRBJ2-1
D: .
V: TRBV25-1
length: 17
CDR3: ASSEVSGKAGRPYNEQF

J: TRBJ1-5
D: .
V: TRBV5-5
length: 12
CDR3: ASSPDALNQPQH

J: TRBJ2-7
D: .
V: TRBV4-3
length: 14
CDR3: ASSQEWQSGSYEQY

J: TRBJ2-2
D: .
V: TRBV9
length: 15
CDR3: ASSVGDFNPNTGELF

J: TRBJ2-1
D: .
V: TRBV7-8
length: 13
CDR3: ASSLLWGSYNEQF

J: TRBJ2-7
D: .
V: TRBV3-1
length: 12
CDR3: ASSQDSASYEQY

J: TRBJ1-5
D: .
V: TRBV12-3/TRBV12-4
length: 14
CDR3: ASSPTVDLSNQPQH

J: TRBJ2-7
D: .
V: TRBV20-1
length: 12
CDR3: SARDETPDYEQY

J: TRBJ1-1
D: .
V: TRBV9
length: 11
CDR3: ASSVILNTEAF

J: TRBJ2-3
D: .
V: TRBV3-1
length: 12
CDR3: AISNWTNLDTQY

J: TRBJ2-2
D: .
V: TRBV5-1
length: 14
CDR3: ASSLRGQTYTGELL

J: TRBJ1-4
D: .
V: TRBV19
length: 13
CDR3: ASSIRQSGNEKLF

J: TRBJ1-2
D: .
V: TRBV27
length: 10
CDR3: ASRGGPYGYT

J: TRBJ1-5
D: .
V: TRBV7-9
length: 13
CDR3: ASSGETESNQPQH

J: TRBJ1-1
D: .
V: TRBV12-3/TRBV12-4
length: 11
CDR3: ASSLVLQGWAF

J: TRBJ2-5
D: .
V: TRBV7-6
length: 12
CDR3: ASRAPRYQETQY

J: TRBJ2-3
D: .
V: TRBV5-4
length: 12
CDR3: ASSSAGVGDTQY

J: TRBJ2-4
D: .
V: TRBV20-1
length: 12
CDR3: SASDNLGKNIRY

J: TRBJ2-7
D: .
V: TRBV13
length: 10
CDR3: ASSSQPGEQY

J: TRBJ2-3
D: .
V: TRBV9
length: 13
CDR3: ASGEGGGGTDTQY

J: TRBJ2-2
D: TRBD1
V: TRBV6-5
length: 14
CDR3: ASTPDRGSGTGELF

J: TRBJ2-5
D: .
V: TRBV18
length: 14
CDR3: ASSPSGYRDVETQY

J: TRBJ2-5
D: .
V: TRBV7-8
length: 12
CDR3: ASSPQTTEETQY

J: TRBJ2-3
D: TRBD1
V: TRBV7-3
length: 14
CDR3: ASSPDAGVGTDTQY

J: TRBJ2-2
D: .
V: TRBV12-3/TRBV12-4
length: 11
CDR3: ASSPPVGGELF

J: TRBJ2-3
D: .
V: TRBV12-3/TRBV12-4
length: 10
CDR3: ASGNSWDTQY

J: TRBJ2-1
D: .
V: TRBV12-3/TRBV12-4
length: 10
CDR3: ASSPTGDEQF